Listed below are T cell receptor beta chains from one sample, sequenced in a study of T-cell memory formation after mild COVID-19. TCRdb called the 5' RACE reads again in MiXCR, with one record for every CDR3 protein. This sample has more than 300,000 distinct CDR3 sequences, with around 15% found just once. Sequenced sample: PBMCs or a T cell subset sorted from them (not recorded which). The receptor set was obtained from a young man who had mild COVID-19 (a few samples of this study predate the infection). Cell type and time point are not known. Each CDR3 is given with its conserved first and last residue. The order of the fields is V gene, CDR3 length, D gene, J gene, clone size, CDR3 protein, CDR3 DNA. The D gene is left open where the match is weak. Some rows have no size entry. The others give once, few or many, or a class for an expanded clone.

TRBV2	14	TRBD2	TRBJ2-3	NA	CASCLAGVGDTQYF	TGTGCCAGCTGTCTAGCGGGGGTCGGAGATACGCAGTATTTT
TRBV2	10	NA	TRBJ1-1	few	CASSETEAFF	TGTGCCAGCAGTGAAACTGAAGCTTTCTTT
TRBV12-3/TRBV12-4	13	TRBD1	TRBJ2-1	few	CASSSGTGDEQFF	TGTGCCAGCAGCTCGGGGACAGGCGATGAGCAGTTCTTC
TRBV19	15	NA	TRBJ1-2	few	CASTPRPRADYGYTF	TGTGCCAGTACTCCTAGACCCCGAGCCGACTATGGCTACACCTTC
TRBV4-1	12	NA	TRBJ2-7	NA	CASSHRGYEQYF	TGCGCCAGCAGCCATCGGGGGTACGAGCAGTACTTC
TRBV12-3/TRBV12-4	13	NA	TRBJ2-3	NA	CASSFRFTDTQYF	TGTGCCAGCAGTTTTCGGTTCACAGATACGCAGTATTTT
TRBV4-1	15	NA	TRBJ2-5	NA	CASSQDISYQETQYF	TGCGCCAGCAGCCAAGATATAAGCTACCAAGAGACCCAGTACTTC
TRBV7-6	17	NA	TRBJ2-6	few	CASSLGVPSSGANVLTF	TGTGCCAGCAGCTTAGGGGTCCCCTCCTCCGGGGCCAACGTCCTGACTTTC
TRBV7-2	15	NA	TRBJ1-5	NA	CASRLGNRVHQPQHF	TGTGCCAGCAGATTAGGGAACAGGGTCCACCAGCCCCAGCATTTT
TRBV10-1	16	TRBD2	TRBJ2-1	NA	CASSESHSGGYNEQFF	TGCGCCAGCAGTGAGTCTCATAGCGGGGGGTACAATGAGCAGTTCTTC
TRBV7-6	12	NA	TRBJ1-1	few	CASSLPDTEAFF	TGTGCCAGCAGCTTGCCCGACACTGAAGCTTTCTTT
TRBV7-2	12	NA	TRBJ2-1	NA	CASSPPLVAQFF	TGTGCCAGCAGCCCCCCCCTAGTGGCGCAGTTCTTC
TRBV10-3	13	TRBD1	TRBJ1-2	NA	CAISEGTGYGYTF	TGTGCCATCAGTGAGGGGACAGGCTATGGCTACACCTTC
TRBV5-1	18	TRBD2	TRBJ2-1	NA	CASSLRTSGGRAYNEQFF	TGCGCCAGCAGCTTGAGGACTAGCGGGGGACGAGCCTACAATGAGCAGTTCTTC
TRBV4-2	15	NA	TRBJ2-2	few	CASSQEVRDTGELFF	TGTGCCAGCAGCCAAGAGGTCCGGGACACCGGGGAGCTGTTTTTT
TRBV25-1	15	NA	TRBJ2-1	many	CASSDPGGGAFEQFF	TGTGCCAGCAGTGACCCCGGAGGGGGGGCGTTTGAGCAGTTCTTC
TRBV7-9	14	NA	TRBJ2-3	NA	CASSPSPGSDTQYF	TGTGCCAGCAGCCCGTCCCCGGGGTCAGATACGCAGTATTTT
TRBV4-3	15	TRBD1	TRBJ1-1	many	CASSQDDRGVTEAFF	TGCGCCAGCAGCCAAGATGACAGGGGAGTGACTGAAGCTTTCTTT
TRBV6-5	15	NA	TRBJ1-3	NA	CASSYGSGTGNTIYF	TGTGCCAGCAGTTACGGCTCAGGGACGGGAAACACCATATATTTT
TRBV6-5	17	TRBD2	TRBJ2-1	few	CASSYRLDSGGDNEQFF	TGTGCCAGCAGTTACAGGCTTGATAGCGGGGGGGACAATGAGCAGTTCTTC
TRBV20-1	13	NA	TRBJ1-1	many	CSAREGILTEAFF	TGCAGTGCTAGAGAAGGTATATTAACTGAAGCTTTCTTT
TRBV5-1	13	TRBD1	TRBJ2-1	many	CASSVGQNNEQFF	TGCGCCAGCAGCGTGGGACAGAACAATGAGCAGTTCTTC
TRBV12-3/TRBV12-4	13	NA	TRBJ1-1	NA	CASSATRGTEAFF	TGTGCCAGCAGTGCTACAAGGGGCACTGAAGCTTTCTTT
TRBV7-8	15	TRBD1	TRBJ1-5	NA	CASSLPGQGTGPQHF	TGTGCCAGCAGCTTACCTGGACAGGGGACGGGGCCCCAGCATTTT
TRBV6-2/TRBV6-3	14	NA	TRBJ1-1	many	CASTSGREWAEAFF	TGTGCCAGCACTTCGGGCCGCGAATGGGCTGAAGCTTTCTTT
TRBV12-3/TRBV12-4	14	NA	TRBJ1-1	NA	CASHSGTWDTEAFF	TGTGCCAGCCACTCCGGGACCTGGGACACTGAAGCTTTCTTT
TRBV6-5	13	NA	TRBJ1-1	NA	CATLRRGNTEAFF	TGTGCCACCCTCCGACGAGGGAACACTGAAGCTTTCTTT
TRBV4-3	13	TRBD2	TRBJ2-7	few	CASSHGGGYEQYF	TGCGCCAGCAGCCATGGCGGGGGCTACGAGCAGTACTTC
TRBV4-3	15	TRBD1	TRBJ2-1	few	CASSGDRGPYNEQFF	TGCGCCAGCAGCGGGGACAGGGGGCCCTACAATGAGCAGTTCTTC
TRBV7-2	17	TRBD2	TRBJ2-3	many	CASSSTLAGGSTDTQYF	TGTGCCAGCAGCTCCACGCTAGCGGGGGGAAGCACAGATACGCAGTATTTT
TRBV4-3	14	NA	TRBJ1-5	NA	CASSQAGPNQPQHF	TGCGCCAGCAGCCAAGCTGGTCCAAATCAGCCCCAGCATTTT
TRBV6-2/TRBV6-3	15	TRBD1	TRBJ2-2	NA	CASKPGQTNTGELFF	TGTGCCAGCAAACCGGGACAGACGAACACCGGGGAGCTGTTTTTT
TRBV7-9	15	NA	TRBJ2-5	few	CASSLTLLGRETQYF	TGTGCCAGCAGCTTGACTCTGCTCGGCCGGGAGACCCAGTACTTC
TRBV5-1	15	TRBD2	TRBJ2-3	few	CASSPLAGGRDTQYF	TGCGCCAGCAGCCCACTAGCGGGGGGCAGAGATACGCAGTATTTT
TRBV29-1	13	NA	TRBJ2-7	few	CSVGGRQSYEQYF	TGCAGCGTTGGGGGAAGACAATCCTACGAGCAGTACTTC
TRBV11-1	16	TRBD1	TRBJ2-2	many	CASSPGQGASTGELFF	TGTGCCAGCAGCCCTGGACAGGGGGCTAGCACCGGGGAGCTGTTTTTT
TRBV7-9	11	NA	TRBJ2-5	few	CASSLGPTQYF	TGTGCCAGCAGCTTGGGCCCGACCCAGTACTTC
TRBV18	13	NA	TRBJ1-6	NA	CASSPTDGRPLHF	TGTGCCAGCTCACCCACTGACGGACGTCCCCTCCACTTT
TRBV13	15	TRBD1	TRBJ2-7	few	CASSPGLDRVYEQYF	TGTGCCAGCAGCCCAGGTTTGGACAGGGTCTACGAGCAGTACTTC
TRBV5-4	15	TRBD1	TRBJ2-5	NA	CASTTRGQRQETQYF	TGTGCCAGCACCACCAGGGGGCAGAGGCAAGAGACCCAGTACTTC
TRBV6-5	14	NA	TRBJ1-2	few	CASSTQFGVNGYTF	TGTGCCAGCAGTACCCAATTTGGAGTTAATGGCTACACCTTC
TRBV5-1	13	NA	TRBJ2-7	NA	CASSLSSGREQYF	TGCGCCAGCAGCTTGTCGTCTGGACGCGAGCAGTACTTC
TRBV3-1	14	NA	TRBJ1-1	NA	CASSHTWGNTEAFF	TGTGCCAGCAGCCATACGTGGGGGAACACTGAAGCTTTCTTT
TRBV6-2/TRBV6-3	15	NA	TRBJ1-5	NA	CASSYPTGKAQPQHF	TGTGCCAGCAGTTACCCCACAGGGAAGGCTCAGCCCCAGCATTTT
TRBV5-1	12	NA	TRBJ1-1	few	CASSLVNTEAFF	TGCGCCAGCAGCTTGGTCAACACTGAAGCTTTCTTT
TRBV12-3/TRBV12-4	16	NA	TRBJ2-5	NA	CASSLARTGAEGTQYF	TGTGCCAGCAGTTTAGCCCGGACAGGCGCGGAGGGGACCCAGTACTTC
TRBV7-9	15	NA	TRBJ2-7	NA	CASSFGGDRAYEQYF	TGTGCCAGCAGCTTCGGGGGGGACAGGGCCTACGAGCAGTACTTC
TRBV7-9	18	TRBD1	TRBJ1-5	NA	CASSSIATGEAGHQPQHF	TGTGCCAGCAGCTCCATTGCGACAGGGGAGGCTGGGCATCAGCCCCAGCATTTT
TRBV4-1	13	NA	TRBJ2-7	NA	CASSQDQRRRQYF	TGCGCCAGCAGCCAAGATCAACGCAGAAGGCAGTACTTC
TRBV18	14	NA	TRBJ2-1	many	CASSPPAGGNEQFF	TGTGCCAGCTCACCACCGGCAGGAGGCAATGAGCAGTTCTTC
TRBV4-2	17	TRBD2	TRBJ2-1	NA	CASSQGGTSGPYNEQFF	TGTGCCAGCAGCCAAGGGGGGACTAGCGGACCCTACAATGAGCAGTTCTTC
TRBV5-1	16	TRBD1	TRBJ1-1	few	CASSPRWQGGGTEAFF	TGCGCCAGCAGCCCGAGGTGGCAGGGGGGAGGGACTGAAGCTTTCTTT
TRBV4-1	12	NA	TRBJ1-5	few	CASSPRGGPQHF	TGCGCCAGCAGCCCGAGGGGAGGGCCCCAGCATTTT